This T cell receptor beta chain was identified during a study of cytomegalovirus exposure and HLA in healthy donors. Study observations and caveats: TCR beta sequences reportedly predicted most subjects' HLA-A and HLA-B alleles accurately. A later analysis found TCR association rates differed by HLA locus, highest for DRB1 and lowest for HLA-C. Only CMV serostatus was available as immune exposure information. In vitro confirmation showed a few CMV-associated chains to be CMV antigen specific.

Use of 60 Vbeta and 13 Jbeta primers characterized the PCR. The repertoire was sequenced with immunoSEQ multiplex PCR; TCRdb's copy has only in-frame clones and lacks some. The profile shows 200,000 or so clones, around 79% of them singletons. As regards this clone: As yet, its antigen is unknown.

Trimming left V 3 bases short and J 2 bases short, with 7 bases between. The CDR3 runs 13 residues. Germline V gene data show CDR1 as MDHEN and CDR2 as SYDVKM. The rearrangement uses TRBV28 and TRBJ1-2, with D unresolved. The material sequenced was PBMCs. The TCR sequence derives from a male donor in good health and CMV-seropositive. The CDR3 nucleotides are TGTGCCAGCAGTTTGGGCAGAAACTATGGCTACACCTTC. It translates to CASSLGRNYGYTF.